The 20 T cell receptor beta chains in this list originate from one sample, sequenced in a study of beta chain features in type 1 diabetes. These receptors lack a known antigen. Study-level points and caveats: TCRB CDR3s from Type 1 diabetes patients were moderately but significantly shorter in all four CD4+ subsets.

Sequenced material consisted of expressed TCRB transcripts (all of the isolated RNA was reverse transcribed). The data were produced by immunoSEQ multiplex PCR, yet TCRdb's version contains in-frame clones alone and is incomplete. The sample has 300,000 or so clones, roughly 13% seen once; the top ten hold 0.015%. Sequencing used naive CD4+ T cells from blood. The receptors derive from a woman in her late teens or twenties with type 1 diabetes.

This chain links TRBV11-2 with TRBJ2-5; a possible D gene is TRBD1 (5 bases). The CDR3 has 15 amino acids. Germline V lookup: CDR1 SGHAT, CDR2 FQNNGV. V lost 1 base and J 3 bases, leaving 12 bases between the germline ends. The DNA of the CDR3 is TGTGCCAGCAGCTTAGTTAGACAGCTAAAAGAGACCCAGTACTTC. Protein: CASSLVRQLKETQYF.

The gene calls are TRBV5-8 and TRBJ2-2; 9 nucleotides align to TRBD1. CDR1 SGHTS and CDR2 YDEGEE come from the germline V gene. The CDR3 contains 13 residues. The V gene end was trimmed by 4 bases and the J gene end by 9 bases; junction bases not matched to a gene: 4. CDR3 sequence (DNA): TGTGCCAGCAGCCTGGACAGGGGAAGGGAGCTGTTTTTT. It is translated as CASSLDRGRELFF.

This chain links TRBV5-1 with TRBJ2-7; the D gene is possibly TRBD2 (5 bases). This CDR3 contains 13 residues. V was cut by 4 bases and J by 6 bases, with 14 bases left in between. Germline V lookup: CDR1 SGHRS, CDR2 YFSETQ. CDR3 DNA: TGCGCCAGCAGCGACCGGGATGTGGCCGAGCAGTACTTC. Its protein product is CASSDRDVAEQYF.

The chain combines TRBV19 with TRBJ2-1, with D hard to call. This CDR3 comprises 14 residues. CDR1 and CDR2 from the germline V gene are LNHDA and SQIVND (reference sequence). V was cut by 1 base and J by 4 bases, with 8 bases left in between. For the CDR3, the DNA is TGTGCCAGTAGTATAGCCTACTTATACAATGAGCAGTTCTTC. It yields the protein CASSIAYLYNEQFF.

This clone was seen a few times. The chain combines TRBV18 with TRBJ1-2; D possibly corresponds to TRBD1 (5 bases). CDR1 KGHSH and CDR2 LQKENI come from the germline V gene. V lost 3 bases, J lost 3 bases, and 11 bases lay in between. CDR3 length: 14 amino acids. DNA for the CDR3: TGTGCCAGCTCACCCACGGGCAGGGACTATGGCTACACCTTC. This gives the protein CASSPTGRDYGYTF.

The genes are TRBV30 and TRBJ2-2; 7 bases align to TRBD1. V shed 2 bases and J 3 bases; nucleotides not matched to a gene: 3. The germline V gene encodes CDR1 GTSNPN and CDR2 SVGIG (reference sequence). This CDR3 region has 14 residues. The CDR3 sequence: CAWSPGTDTGELFF. DNA for the CDR3: TGTGCCTGGAGTCCCGGGACAGACACCGGGGAGCTGTTTTTT.

V and J are TRBV11-3 and TRBJ1-2; D remains ambiguous. The CDR3 has 16 amino acids. Trimming removed 1 base from V and 4 bases from J, with 16 bases in between. Germline CDR1 and CDR2: SGHNT and YENEEA. Here the CDR3 reads CASSLGGGPSGYGYTF. The CDR3 nucleotides are TGTGCCAGCAGCTTAGGAGGAGGCCCCTCGGGCTATGGCTACACCTTC.

This clone was observed a handful of times. The chain uses TRBV5-1 and TRBJ2-7, with 11 positions matching TRBD2. Germline values: CDR1 SGHRS, CDR2 YFSETQ. The CDR3 contains 13 residues. Trimming at V came to 6 bases and at J to 3 bases, leaving 2 bases not matched to a gene. The CDR3, as DNA: TGCGCCAGCACCGGGACTAGCGGCTACGAGCAGTACTTC. The encoded protein is CASTGTSGYEQYF.

The rearrangement uses TRBV4-1 and TRBJ2-2, with a possible D match to TRBD2 (7 bases). The length of the CDR3 is 17 residues. The ends were cut back, 4 bases at V and 1 base at J, with 16 bases in the middle. Per germline, CDR1 MGHRA and CDR2 YSYEKL. The CDR3 sequence: CASSLGGGRENTGELFF. Written as DNA, the CDR3 is TGCGCCAGCAGCCTTGGGGGGGGGCGGGAGAACACCGGGGAGCTGTTTTTT.

This sequence joins TRBV7-9 and TRBJ1-1; D unclear. The germline V gene encodes CDR1 SEHNR and CDR2 FQNEAQ (reference sequence). The CDR3 contains 15 residues. V shed 1 base and J shed 3 bases, with 12 bases lying between them. CDR3 sequence reads: CASSLGSRWDTEAFF. CDR3 nucleotides: TGTGCCAGCAGCTTAGGGTCCAGGTGGGACACTGAAGCTTTCTTT.

Concerning this clone: Other DNA sequences within the sample encode an identical CDR3. The CDR3, as DNA: TGTGCCAGCTCACCACCGGGACAGGGAGGATATGGCTACACCTTC. Translation gives CASSPPGQGGYGYTF. The V gene is TRBV18, the J gene TRBJ1-2, with 9 bases that match TRBD1. Germline lookup yields CDR1 KGHSH and CDR2 LQKENI. Losses at the gene ends were 0 bases for V and 5 bases for J; bases not matched to a gene: 4. This CDR3 is built from 15 residues.

The rearrangement uses TRBV5-4 and TRBJ2-3, with 7 bases aligning to TRBD1. The germline gives CDR1 SGHNT, CDR2 YYREEE (reference sequence). With 4 bases clipped from V and 2 bases from J, the junction kept 13 bases outside the gene matches. The CDR3 has 17 residues. CDR3 protein: CASSPGTAAPTTDTQYF. Here the CDR3 DNA reads TGTGCCAGCAGCCCTGGGACAGCCGCCCCTACCACAGATACGCAGTATTTT. Drawing the rest from reference TRBV5-4 and TRBJ2-3, the complete variable domain is ETGVTQSPTHLIKTRGQQVTLRCSSQSGHNTVSWYQQALGQGPQFIFQYYREEENGRGNFPPRFSGLQFPNYSSELNVNALELDDSALYLCASSPGTAAPTTDTQYFGPGTRLTVL.

The CDR3 nucleotides read TGTGCCAGCAGTGAATACAGGGGAGGTAGCAATCAGCCCCAGCATTTT. It specifies CASSEYRGGSNQPQHF. The rearrangement links TRBV2 to TRBJ1-5; 7 bases align to TRBD1. Germline CDR1 is SNHLY and CDR2 is FYNNEI. The CDR3 extends over 16 amino acids. Trimming took 2 bases from V and 0 from J; bases not matched to a gene: 4.

This clone was counted a few times. The CDR3 loop is CASSSSLSGRQFF. DNA for the CDR3: TGTGCCAGCAGCTCCTCCCTTAGCGGGAGGCAGTTCTTC. The chain recombines TRBV11-1 with TRBJ2-1; TRBD2 aligns across 9 bases. Germline CDR1 SGHAT, CDR2 FQDESV (reference sequence). The CDR3 spans 13 residues. Trimming cost V 4 bases and J 12 bases; bases outside gene matches: 7.

This clone showed up just a few times. The chain has TRBV18 and TRBJ2-1, with 12 positions matching TRBD2. V shed 4 bases and J 8 bases; nucleotides not matched to a gene: 6. The CDR3 runs 15 residues. The germline V gene has CDR1 KGHSH and CDR2 LQKENI. The CDR3: CASSQGLAGHDEQFF. The CDR3 DNA follows: TGTGCCAGCTCACAAGGACTAGCGGGACATGATGAGCAGTTCTTC. Full variable domain (remainder filled in from reference TRBV18 and TRBJ2-1): NAGVMQNPRHLVRRRGQEARLRCSPMKGHSHVYWYRQLPEEGLKFMVYLQKENIIDESGMPKERFSAEFPKEGPSILRIQQVVRGDSAAYFCASSQGLAGHDEQFFGPGTRLTVL.

This clone turned up a few times. This chain uses TRBV5-6 with TRBJ2-7; D possibly corresponds to TRBD2 (5 bases). Germline V gene sequence: CDR1 SGHDT, CDR2 YYEEEE. CDR3 size: 18 residues. Trimming removed 1 base at V and 0 bases at J, with 20 bases between. CDR3 amino acids: CASSLRGPIHPGSYEQYV. CDR3 sequence (DNA): TGTGCCAGCAGCTTGAGAGGGCCGATCCACCCGGGCTCCTACGAGCAGTACGTC.

This clone was seen a few times. The gene calls are TRBV25-1 and TRBJ2-5; 7 nucleotides line up with TRBD1. Trimming at V came to 1 base and at J to 7 bases, leaving 6 bases not matched to a gene. Germline V gene sequence: CDR1 MGHDK, CDR2 SYGVNS. This CDR3 spans 14 amino acids. The CDR3 coding sequence is TGTGCCAGCAGTGAATGGGACAGCTCGGGGACCCAGTACTTC. This sequence encodes CASSEWDSSGTQYF.

This chain links TRBV7-3 with TRBJ1-1; the D gene is possibly TRBD1 (5 bases). V lost 5 bases and J 1 base, leaving 11 bases between the germline ends. The CDR3 is made up of 14 amino acids. Germline CDR1 reads SGHTA; CDR2 reads FQGTGA. CDR3 protein: CASSPGSGNTEAFF. The DNA for the CDR3 is TGTGCCAGCAGCCCAGGGTCCGGGAACACTGAAGCTTTCTTT.

The chain employs TRBV28 and TRBJ2-7, with D perhaps matching TRBD1 (5 bases). Trimming took off 1 base at V and 0 bases at J, with 7 bases between the two ends. The CDR3 is 14 residues long. Germline V gives CDR1 MDHEN, CDR2 SYDVKM. The CDR3 protein is CASSLFRASYEQYF. The CDR3 bases are TGTGCCAGCAGTTTATTCAGGGCCTCCTACGAGCAGTACTTC.

This clone was picked up a small number of times. The CDR3 sequence: CASRMAGEETQYF. For the CDR3, the DNA is TGTGCCAGTAGAATGGCAGGGGAAGAGACCCAGTACTTC. The chain employs TRBV19 and TRBJ2-5; the D gene is possibly TRBD1 (6 bases). The germline CDR1 and CDR2 sequences are LNHDA and SQIVND (reference sequence). V lost 6 bases and J 3 bases, leaving 11 bases between the germline ends. This CDR3 is built from 13 residues.